The next 12 T cell receptor beta chains were all read from a single sample in a study of tissue T cells after allogeneic stem cell transplantation. Method: immunoSEQ multiplex PCR; TCRdb's copy keeps in-frame clones and lacks some. The sample lists about 3,000 clones, less than 55% occurring once. Indicated time point: mouse harvest day 14 after allogeneic transplant. Each mouse received 10^7 T-cell-depleted marrow cells plus 10^6 splenic CD5+ T cells by tail vein. The specimen sequenced was lymph node tissue. Receptor source: a female BALB/c mouse given C57BL/6 T cells with graft-versus-host disease after an allogeneic hematopoietic cell transplant.

This clone was seen a few times. Gene names follow the mouse nomenclature. The read terminates 1 residue before the CDR3 end, so the remaining end is supplied by the germline J gene. V gene TRBV26 combines with J gene TRBJ2-2, with a possible D match to TRBD1 (5 bases). Per the germline V gene, CDR1 is KGHPV and CDR2 is FQNQEV (reference sequence). V was pared by 4 bases and J by 0 bases, with 6 bases between. The CDR3 consists of 14 residues. CDR3 residues: CASSPTANTGQLYF. CDR3 DNA (partial): TGTGCCAGCAGTCCGACAGCAAACACCGGGCAGCTCTAC.

This clone is labeled large. Gene names and germline match the mouse. Read coverage stops 1 residue before the CDR3 terminus; the germline J gene supplies the remainder. This chain connects TRBV12-1 to TRBJ2-7; 8 positions match TRBD2. The CDR3 runs 14 residues. The germline V gene has CDR1 SGHSN and CDR2 HYEKVE. The trim removed 5 bases at V and 1 base at J, leaving 6 bases unmatched. Here the CDR3 reads CASLTGAFSYEQYF. Partial CDR3 DNA: TGTGCCAGCTTGACTGGGGCCTTTTCCTATGAACAGTAC.

Note on this clone: All gene names here are mouse names. The read ends 1 residue before the CDR3 terminus; that terminus is restored from the germline J gene. The chain links TRBV13-2 to TRBJ2-3; 8 bases are a match to TRBD2. Germline lookup yields CDR1 NNHNN and CDR2 SYGAGS (reference sequence). Germline trimming cut 1 base from V and 0 bases from J; bases unmatched to any gene: 1. The CDR3 totals 15 residues. CDR3 sequence: CASGDLGGSAETLYF. The DNA read from the CDR3 is TGTGCCAGCGGTGATCTGGGGGGCAGTGCAGAAACGCTGTAT.

This clone turned up a few times. Mouse gene names apply. The read ends 1 residue shy of where the CDR3 ends; the end is completed using the germline J gene. The rearrangement joins TRBV5 to TRBJ2-7, with TRBD2 identical over 8 bases. With 1 base clipped from V and 5 bases from J, the junction kept 4 bases outside the gene matches. This CDR3 region has 14 residues. Germline CDR1 is LGHNA and CDR2 is YNLKQL (reference sequence). CDR3 DNA, as far as it was read: TGTGCCAGCAGCCAAGGGCTGGGGGGACATGAACAGTAC. Amino acids: CASSQGLGGHEQY. In full, the CDR3 is CASSQGLGGHEQYF.

This clone came up once. One end of the junction fails to match germline, which may point to a read error. Gene names are mouse gene names. The read ends 1 residue shy of where the CDR3 ends; the end is completed using the germline J gene. V usage is TRBV2 and J usage is TRBJ2-7; unclear D gene. This CDR3 spans 13 amino acids. CDR1 is LGHNA, CDR2 YSYQKL, per germline. The CDR3: CPSSLDRDYEQYF. The covered CDR3 bases are TGTCCCAGCAGCCTAGATCGGGACTATGAACAGTAC.

Details on this clone: Germline and genes: mouse. CDR3 in amino acids: CASTHQGTEVFF. The sequenced part of the CDR3 DNA is TGTGCTAGCACTCATCAGGGCACAGAAGTCTTC. The rearrangement joins TRBV17 to TRBJ1-1; a possible D gene is TRBD1 (5 bases). The sequence runs out 1 residue before the end of the CDR3; the remainder is reconstructed from the germline J gene. In germline, CDR1 is MNHDT, CDR2 YYDKIL. The CDR3 runs to 12 residues. With 7 bases removed from V and 4 bases from J, the gap between germline ends came to 10 bases.

Concerning this clone itself: Each gene name is a mouse one. The sequence runs out 1 residue before the end of the CDR3; the remainder is reconstructed from the germline J gene. The rearrangement uses TRBV5 and TRBJ2-4; D possibly corresponds to TRBD1 (6 bases). The CDR3 is 16 amino acids. Germline V gene sequence: CDR1 LGHNA, CDR2 YNLKQL (reference sequence). V lost 2 bases and J lost 4, with 16 bases in between. CDR3 residues: CASSQTNRAGENTLYF. Partial CDR3 DNA: TGTGCCAGCAGCCAAACCAACAGGGCTGGAGAAAACACCTTGTAC.

As to this clone: Germline and genes here are mouse. The read falls 1 residue short of the CDR3 end, and the missing part is taken from the germline J gene. The chain links TRBV19 to TRBJ2-3; D ambiguous. Germline V gene lookup returns CDR1 FNHDT and CDR2 SITEND (reference sequence). Between the trimmed V and J ends, which lost 4 bases and 0 bases, there was a span of 3 bases. This CDR3 has 12 residues. Here the CDR3 reads CASSFSAETLYF. The DNA read from the CDR3 is TGTGCCAGCAGTTTTAGTGCAGAAACGCTGTAT.

This clone ranks as medium-sized. Mouse germline and gene names are used. The read gets to within 1 residue of the CDR3 end, and the germline J gene fills in the rest. This chain links TRBV26 with TRBJ1-2; D uncertain. The V gene lost 6 bases and the J gene lost 0 bases, with 8 bases spanning the gap. The CDR3 totals 13 residues. Germline CDR1 KGHPV, CDR2 FQNQEV (reference sequence). CDR3 loop: CASSPGANSDYTF. The sequenced part of the CDR3 DNA is TGTGCCAGCAGCCCCGGGGCAAACTCCGACTACACC.

This clone was observed a handful of times. Mouse germline and gene names are used. The CDR3 goes on 1 residue after the read ends, and that part is filled in from the germline J gene. The rearrangement joins TRBV4 to TRBJ1-6; D unresolved. TRBJ1-6 is known as an ORF, though its function is uncertain. Germline V gives CDR1 LGHDT, CDR2 YNNKQL (reference sequence). This CDR3 has 13 amino acids. Trimming took 4 bases from V and 0 from J, leaving 1 base between them. The covered CDR3 bases are TGTGCCAGCAGCTTTTCCTATAATTCGCCCCTCTAC. It translates to CASSFSYNSPLY. The complete CDR3 reads CASSFSYNSPLYF.

Details on this clone: Gene names refer to mouse genes. Read coverage stops 1 residue before the CDR3 terminus; the germline J gene supplies the remainder. The chain links TRBV13-1 to TRBJ1-5; 8 positions agree with TRBD1. CDR3 length: 16 amino acids. V lost 4 bases to trimming and J lost 1 base; unmatched junction nucleotides: 7. Germline V lookup: CDR1 NSHNY, CDR2 SYGAGN. CDR3 bases read: TGTGCCAGCAGTCGGACAGGGAGGAAGAACAACCAGGCTCCGCTT. As protein: CASSRTGRKNNQAPL. The complete CDR3 protein is CASSRTGRKNNQAPLF.

A word on this clone: The gene names here belong to mouse. Coverage ceases 1 residue before the CDR3 finishes, and the germline J gene fills in the end. V gene TRBV13-1 combines with J gene TRBJ1-6; D is possibly TRBD1 (5 bases). TRBJ1-6 is an open reading frame whose function is uncertain. This CDR3 has 15 amino acids. V lost 5 bases to trimming and J lost 0 bases, with 9 bases between them. Germline values: CDR1 NSHNY, CDR2 SYGAGN. CDR3 DNA, as far as it was read: TGTGCCAGCAGGGGGGACGGTTCCTATAATTCGCCCCTCTAC. Protein product: CASRGDGSYNSPLY. The entire CDR3 protein is CASRGDGSYNSPLYF.